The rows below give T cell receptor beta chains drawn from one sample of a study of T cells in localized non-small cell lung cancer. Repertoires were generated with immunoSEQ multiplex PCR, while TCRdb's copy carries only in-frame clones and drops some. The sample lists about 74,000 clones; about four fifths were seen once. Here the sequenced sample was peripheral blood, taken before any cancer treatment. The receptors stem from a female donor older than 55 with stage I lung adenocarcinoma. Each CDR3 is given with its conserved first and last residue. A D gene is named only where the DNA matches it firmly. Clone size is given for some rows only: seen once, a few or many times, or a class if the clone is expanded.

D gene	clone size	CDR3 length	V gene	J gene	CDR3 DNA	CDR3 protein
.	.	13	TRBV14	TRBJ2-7	TGTGCCAGCAGCCTTCACTTACAGCAGGGGCAGTACTTC	CASSLHLQQGQYF
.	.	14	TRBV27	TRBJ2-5	TGTGCCAGCAGTCCTAATACTAGCCCGGAGACCCAGTACTTC	CASSPNTSPETQYF
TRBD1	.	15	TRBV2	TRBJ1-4	TGTGCCAGCAGTGGGGGGACAGGGCCTAATGAAAAACTGTTTTTT	CASSGGTGPNEKLFF
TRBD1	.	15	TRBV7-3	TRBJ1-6	TGTGCCAGCAGCTTAACCGGACAGGATAATTCACCCCTCCACTTT	CASSLTGQDNSPLHF
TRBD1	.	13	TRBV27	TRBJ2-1	TGTGCCAGTTCCCGACAGGGGATCTATGAGCAGTTCTTC	CASSRQGIYEQFF
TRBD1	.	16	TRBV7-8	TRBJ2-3	TGTGCCAGCTCCCGGACAGGCGGGTTTTACACAGATACGCAGTATTTT	CASSRTGGFYTDTQYF
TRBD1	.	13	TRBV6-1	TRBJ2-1	TGTGCCAGCAGAGCCACAGGGGACAATGAGCAGTTCTTC	CASRATGDNEQFF
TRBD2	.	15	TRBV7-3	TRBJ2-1	TGTGCCAGCAGCTTAAGCGGGAGCTCCTACAATGAGCAGTTCTTC	CASSLSGSSYNEQFF
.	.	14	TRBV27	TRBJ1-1	TGTGCCAGCAGTTTAGACAGAGTGAACACTGAAGCTTTCTTT	CASSLDRVNTEAFF
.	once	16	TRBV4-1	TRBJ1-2	TGCGCCAGCAGCCAAGGTGGGGGGGGACTTAACCATGGCTACACCTTC	CASSQGGGGLNHGYTF
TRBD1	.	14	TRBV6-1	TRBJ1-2	TGTGCCAGCAGTGAAGCCCAGGGGGGGTATGGCTACACCTTC	CASSEAQGGYGYTF
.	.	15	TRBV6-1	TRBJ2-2	TGTGCCAGCAGGAACAGAACGTTGAGCACCGGGGAGCTGTTTTTT	CASRNRTLSTGELFF
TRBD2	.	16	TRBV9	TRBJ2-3	TGTGCCAGCAGCCCCCCAAGGCGGGGGGGAATAGATACGCAGTATTTT	CASSPPRRGGIDTQYF
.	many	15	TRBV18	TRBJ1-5	TGTGCCAGCTCACCACCTGTTATGGGGGATCAGCCCCAGCATTTT	CASSPPVMGDQPQHF
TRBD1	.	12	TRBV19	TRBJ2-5	TGTGCCAGTAGCAACAGGGGAGAGACCCAGTACTTC	CASSNRGETQYF
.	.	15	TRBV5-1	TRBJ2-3	TGCGCCAGCAGCTTGTTTCACGCAGACACAGATACGCAGTATTTT	CASSLFHADTDTQYF
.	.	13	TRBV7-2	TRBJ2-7	TGTGCCAGCAGCTTAGGACCGGGGCGCGAGCAGTACTTC	CASSLGPGREQYF
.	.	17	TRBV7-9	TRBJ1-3	TGTGCCAGCAGCCATGGACCGGGACGCCAGTCTGGAAACACCATATATTTT	CASSHGPGRQSGNTIYF
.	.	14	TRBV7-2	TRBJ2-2	TGTGCCAGCAGCCAGGGCAAGAACACCGGGGAGCTGTTTTTT	CASSQGKNTGELFF
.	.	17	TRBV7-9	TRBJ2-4	TGTGCCAGCAGCTTAATTTTGAGGCCAATAGCCAAAAACATTCAGTACTTC	CASSLILRPIAKNIQYF
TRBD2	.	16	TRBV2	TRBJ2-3	TGTGCCAGCAGTGGAGGACTAGCGGGCAGCACAGATACGCAGTATTTT	CASSGGLAGSTDTQYF
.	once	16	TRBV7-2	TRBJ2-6	TGTGCCAGCAGCCCACAGACAGCTTCTGGGGCCAACGTCCTGACTTTC	CASSPQTASGANVLTF
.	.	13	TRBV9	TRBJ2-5	TGTGCCAGCAGCGTAACGGGACAAGAGACCCAGTACTTC	CASSVTGQETQYF
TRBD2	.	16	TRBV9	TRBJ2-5	TGTGCCAGCAGCCAAACCAGCGGGGGGCGGGGAGAGACCCAGTACTTC	CASSQTSGGRGETQYF
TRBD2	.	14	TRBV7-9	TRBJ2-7	TGTGCCAGCAGCCACGCGGGGGGAGAGTACGAGCAGTACTTC	CASSHAGGEYEQYF
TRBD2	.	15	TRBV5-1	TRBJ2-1	TGCGCCAGCAGCACCGGGACTAGCGGATACAATGAGCAGTTCTTC	CASSTGTSGYNEQFF
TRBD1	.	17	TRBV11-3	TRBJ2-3	TGTGCCAGCAGCTTAAGTTCCGGGACAGGGTGGGAGGATACGCAGTATTTT	CASSLSSGTGWEDTQYF
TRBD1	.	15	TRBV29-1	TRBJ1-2	TGCAGCGCTCAGACTAACCGGGACAGCGATCTGGGCTACACCTTC	CSAQTNRDSDLGYTF